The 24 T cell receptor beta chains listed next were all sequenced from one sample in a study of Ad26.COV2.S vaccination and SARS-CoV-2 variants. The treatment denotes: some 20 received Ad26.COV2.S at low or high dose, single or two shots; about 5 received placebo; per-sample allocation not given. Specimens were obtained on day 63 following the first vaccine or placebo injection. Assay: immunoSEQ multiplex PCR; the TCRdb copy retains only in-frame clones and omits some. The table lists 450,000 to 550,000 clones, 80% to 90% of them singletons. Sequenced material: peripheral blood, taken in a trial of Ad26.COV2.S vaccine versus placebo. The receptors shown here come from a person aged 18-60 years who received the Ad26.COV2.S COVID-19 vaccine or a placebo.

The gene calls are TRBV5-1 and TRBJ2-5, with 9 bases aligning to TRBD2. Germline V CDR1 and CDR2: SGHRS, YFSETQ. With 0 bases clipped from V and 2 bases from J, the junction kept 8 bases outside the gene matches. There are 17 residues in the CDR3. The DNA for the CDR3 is TGCGCCAGCAGCTTGGGTAAAAGCGGGGGGATACAAGAGACCCAGTACTTC. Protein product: CASSLGKSGGIQETQYF.

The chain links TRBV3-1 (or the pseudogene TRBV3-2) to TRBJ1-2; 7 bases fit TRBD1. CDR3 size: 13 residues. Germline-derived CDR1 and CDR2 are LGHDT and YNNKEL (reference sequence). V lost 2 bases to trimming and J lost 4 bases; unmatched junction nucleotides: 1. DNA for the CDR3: TGTGCCAGCAGCCAAACAGGGGTCTATGGCTACACCTTC. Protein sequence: CASSQTGVYGYTF.

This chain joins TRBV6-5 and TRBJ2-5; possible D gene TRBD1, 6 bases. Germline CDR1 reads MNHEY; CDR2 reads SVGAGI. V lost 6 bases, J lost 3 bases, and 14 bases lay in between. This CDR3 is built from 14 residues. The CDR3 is CASRARGQKETQYF. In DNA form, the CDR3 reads TGTGCCAGCAGGGCCCGAGGACAGAAAGAGACCCAGTACTTC.

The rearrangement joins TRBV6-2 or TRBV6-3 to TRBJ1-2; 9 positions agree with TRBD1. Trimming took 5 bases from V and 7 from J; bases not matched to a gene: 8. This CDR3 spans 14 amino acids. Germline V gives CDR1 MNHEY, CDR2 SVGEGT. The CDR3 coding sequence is TGTGCCAGCAGTATATCCCGACAGGGGGGTGGCTACACCTTC. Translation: CASSISRQGGGYTF.

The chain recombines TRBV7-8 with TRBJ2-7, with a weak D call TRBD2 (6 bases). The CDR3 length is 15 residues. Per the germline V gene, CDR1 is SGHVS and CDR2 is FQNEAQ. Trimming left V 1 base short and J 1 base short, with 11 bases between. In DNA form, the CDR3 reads TGTGCCAGCAGCTTAGAATTTCGGGGGTCCTACGAGCAGTACTTC. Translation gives CASSLEFRGSYEQYF.

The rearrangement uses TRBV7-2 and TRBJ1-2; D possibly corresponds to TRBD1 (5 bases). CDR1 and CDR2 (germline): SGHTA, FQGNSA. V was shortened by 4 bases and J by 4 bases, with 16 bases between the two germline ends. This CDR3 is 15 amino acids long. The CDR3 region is CASSSGRSQGYGYTF. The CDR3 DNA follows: TGTGCCAGCAGCTCCGGGAGATCCCAGGGCTATGGCTACACCTTC.

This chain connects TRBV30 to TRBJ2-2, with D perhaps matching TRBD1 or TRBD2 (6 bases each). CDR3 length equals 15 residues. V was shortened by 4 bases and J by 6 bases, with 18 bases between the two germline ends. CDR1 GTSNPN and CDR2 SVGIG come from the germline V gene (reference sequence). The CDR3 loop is CAWIDWGARSGELFF. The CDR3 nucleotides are TGTGCCTGGATAGATTGGGGGGCGCGGTCCGGGGAGCTGTTTTTT.

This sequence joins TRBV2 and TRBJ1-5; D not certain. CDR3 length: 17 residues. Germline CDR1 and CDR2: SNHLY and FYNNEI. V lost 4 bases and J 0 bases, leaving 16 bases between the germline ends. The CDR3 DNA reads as TGTGCCAGCAGTGCGGGGATGACGTCTTATAGCAATCAGCCCCAGCATTTT. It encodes CASSAGMTSYSNQPQHF.

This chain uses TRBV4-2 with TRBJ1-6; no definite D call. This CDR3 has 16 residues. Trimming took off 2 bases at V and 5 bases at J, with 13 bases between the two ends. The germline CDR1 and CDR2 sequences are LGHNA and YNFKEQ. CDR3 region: CASSQRTRQNNSPLHF. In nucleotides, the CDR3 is TGTGCCAGCAGCCAACGAACCCGGCAAAATAATTCACCCCTCCACTTT.

The CDR3 protein is CASSSASGIGETQYF. The CDR3 region has the DNA TGTGCCAGCAGCTCTGCTAGCGGGATTGGGGAGACCCAGTACTTC. This chain connects TRBV9 to TRBJ2-5; 9 bases align to TRBD2. Germline V gene data show CDR1 as SGDLS and CDR2 as YYNGEE. Trimming cost V 4 bases and J 5 bases; bases outside gene matches: 9. The CDR3 consists of 15 residues.

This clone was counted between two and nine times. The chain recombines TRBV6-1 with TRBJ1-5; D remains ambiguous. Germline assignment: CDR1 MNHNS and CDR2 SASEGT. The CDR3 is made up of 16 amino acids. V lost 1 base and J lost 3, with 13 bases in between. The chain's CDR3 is CASSEGLGWDNQPQHF. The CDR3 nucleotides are TGTGCCAGCAGTGAAGGTCTAGGGTGGGACAATCAGCCCCAGCATTTT.

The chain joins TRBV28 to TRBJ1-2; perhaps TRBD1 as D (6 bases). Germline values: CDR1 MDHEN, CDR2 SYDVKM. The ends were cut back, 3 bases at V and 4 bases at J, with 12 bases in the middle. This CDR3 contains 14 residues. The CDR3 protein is CASSLGGGPYGYTF. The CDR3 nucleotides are TGTGCCAGCAGTTTGGGGGGGGGCCCCTATGGCTACACCTTC.

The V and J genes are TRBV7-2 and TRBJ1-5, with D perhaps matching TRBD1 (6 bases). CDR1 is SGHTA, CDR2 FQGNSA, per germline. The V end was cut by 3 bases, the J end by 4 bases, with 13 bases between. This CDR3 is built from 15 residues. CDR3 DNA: TGTGCCAGCAGCTTGGTTGGGGGGCAGAATCAGCCCCAGCATTTT. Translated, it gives CASSLVGGQNQPQHF. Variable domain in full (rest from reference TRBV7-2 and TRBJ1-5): GAGVSQSPSNKVTEKGKDVELRCDPISGHTALYWYRQSLGQGLEFLIYFQGNSAPDKSGLPSDRFSAERTGGSVSTLTIQRTQQEDSAVYLCASSLVGGQNQPQHFGDGTRLSIL.

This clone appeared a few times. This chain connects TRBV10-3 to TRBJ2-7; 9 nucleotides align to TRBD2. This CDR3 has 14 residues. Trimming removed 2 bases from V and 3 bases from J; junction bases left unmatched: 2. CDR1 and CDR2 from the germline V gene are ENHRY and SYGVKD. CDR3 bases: TGTGCCATCAGTGAGGCTAGCGGGATCTACGAGCAGTACTTC. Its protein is CAISEASGIYEQYF.

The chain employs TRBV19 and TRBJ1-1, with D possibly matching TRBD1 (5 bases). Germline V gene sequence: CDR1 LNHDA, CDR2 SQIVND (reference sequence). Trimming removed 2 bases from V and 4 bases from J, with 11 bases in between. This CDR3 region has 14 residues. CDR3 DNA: TGTGCCAGTAGTATAACCGGGAGGGGCACTGAAGCTTTCTTT. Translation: CASSITGRGTEAFF.

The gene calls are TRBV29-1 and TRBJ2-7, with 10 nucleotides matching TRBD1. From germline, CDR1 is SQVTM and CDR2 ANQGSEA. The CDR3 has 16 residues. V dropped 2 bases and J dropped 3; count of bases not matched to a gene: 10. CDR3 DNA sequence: TGCAGCGTTGAATCACAAGAGCGGGACAGGGGCTACGAGCAGTACTTC. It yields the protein CSVESQERDRGYEQYF.

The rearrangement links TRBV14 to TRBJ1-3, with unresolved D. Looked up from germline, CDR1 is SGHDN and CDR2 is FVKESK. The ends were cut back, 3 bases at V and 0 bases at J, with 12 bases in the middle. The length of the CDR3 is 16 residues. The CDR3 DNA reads TGTGCCAGCAGCCAGTGGAAGACCGGCTCTGGAAACACCATATATTTT. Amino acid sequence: CASSQWKTGSGNTIYF. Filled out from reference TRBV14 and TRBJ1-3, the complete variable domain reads EAGVTQFPSHSVIEKGQTVTLRCDPISGHDNLYWYRRVMGKEIKFLLHFVKESKQDESGMPNNRFLAERTGGTYSTLKVQPAELEDSGVYFCASSQWKTGSGNTIYFGEGSWLTVV.

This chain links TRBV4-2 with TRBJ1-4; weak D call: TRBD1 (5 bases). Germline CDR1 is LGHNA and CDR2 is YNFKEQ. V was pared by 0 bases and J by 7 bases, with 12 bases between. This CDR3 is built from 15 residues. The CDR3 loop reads CASSQELSRAEKLFF. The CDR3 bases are TGTGCCAGCAGCCAAGAGTTGAGCAGGGCTGAAAAACTGTTTTTT.

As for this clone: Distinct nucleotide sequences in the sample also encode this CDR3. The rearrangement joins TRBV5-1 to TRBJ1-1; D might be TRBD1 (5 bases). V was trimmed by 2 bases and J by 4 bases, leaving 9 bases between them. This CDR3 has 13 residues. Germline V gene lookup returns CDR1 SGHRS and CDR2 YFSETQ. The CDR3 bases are TGCGCCAGCAGCTTCCAGGGCCGCACTGAAGCTTTCTTT. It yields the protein CASSFQGRTEAFF.

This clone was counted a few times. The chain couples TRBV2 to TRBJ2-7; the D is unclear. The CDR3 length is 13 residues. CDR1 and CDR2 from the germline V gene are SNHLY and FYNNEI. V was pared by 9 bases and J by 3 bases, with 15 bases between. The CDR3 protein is CASRKEWGYEQYF. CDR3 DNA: TGTGCCAGTCGGAAGGAATGGGGCTACGAGCAGTACTTC. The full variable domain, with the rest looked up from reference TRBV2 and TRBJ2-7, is EPEVTQTPSHQVTQMGQEVILRCVPISNHLYFYWYRQILGQKVEFLVSFYNNEISEKSEIFDDQFSVERPDGSNFTLKIRSTKLEDSAMYFCASRKEWGYEQYFGPGTRLTVT.

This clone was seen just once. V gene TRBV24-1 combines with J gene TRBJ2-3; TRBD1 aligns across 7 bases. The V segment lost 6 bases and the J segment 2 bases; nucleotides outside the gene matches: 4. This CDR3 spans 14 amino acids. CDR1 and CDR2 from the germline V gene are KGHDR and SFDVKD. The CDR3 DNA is TGTGCCACCAGTCCGGGACAGACCACAGATACGCAGTATTTT. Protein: CATSPGQTTDTQYF.

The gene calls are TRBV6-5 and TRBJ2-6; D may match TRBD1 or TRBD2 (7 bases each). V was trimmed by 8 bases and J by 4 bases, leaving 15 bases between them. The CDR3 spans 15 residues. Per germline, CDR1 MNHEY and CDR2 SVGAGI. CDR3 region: CASGRGLSGANVLTF. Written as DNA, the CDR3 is TGTGCCAGCGGGAGGGGGCTCTCGGGGGCCAACGTCCTGACTTTC.

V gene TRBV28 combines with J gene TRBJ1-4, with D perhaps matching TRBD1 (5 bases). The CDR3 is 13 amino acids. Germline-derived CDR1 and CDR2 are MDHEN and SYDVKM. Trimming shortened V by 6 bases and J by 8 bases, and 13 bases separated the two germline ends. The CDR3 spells CASSLGPGEKLFF. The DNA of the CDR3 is TGTGCCAGCAGCCTGGGACCCGGGGAAAAACTGTTTTTT.

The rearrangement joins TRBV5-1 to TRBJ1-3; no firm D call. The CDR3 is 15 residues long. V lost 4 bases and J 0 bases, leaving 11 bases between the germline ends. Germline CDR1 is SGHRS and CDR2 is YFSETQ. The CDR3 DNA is TGCGCCAGCAGCCCGGACGGTAGCTCTGGAAACACCATATATTTT. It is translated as CASSPDGSSGNTIYF. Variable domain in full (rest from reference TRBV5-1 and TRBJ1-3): KAGVTQTPRYLIKTRGQQVTLSCSPISGHRSVSWYQQTPGQGLQFLFEYFSETQRNKGNFPGRFSGRQFSNSRSEMNVSTLELGDSALYLCASSPDGSSGNTIYFGEGSWLTVV.